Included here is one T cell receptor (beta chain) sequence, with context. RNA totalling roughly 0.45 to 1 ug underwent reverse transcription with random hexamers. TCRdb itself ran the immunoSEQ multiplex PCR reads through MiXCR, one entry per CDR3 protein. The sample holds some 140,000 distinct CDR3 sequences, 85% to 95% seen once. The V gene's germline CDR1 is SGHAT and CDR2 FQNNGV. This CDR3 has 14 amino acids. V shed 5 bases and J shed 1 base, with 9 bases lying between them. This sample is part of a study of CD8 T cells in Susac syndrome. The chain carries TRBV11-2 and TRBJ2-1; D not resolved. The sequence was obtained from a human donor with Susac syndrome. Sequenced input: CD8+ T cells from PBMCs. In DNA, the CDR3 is TGTGCCAGCAGCCCCTCGGCGTCCTACAATGAGCAGTTCTTC. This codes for CASSPSASYNEQFF. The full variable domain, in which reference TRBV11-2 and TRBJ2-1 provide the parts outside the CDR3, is EAGVAQSPRYKIIEKRQSVAFWCNPISGHATLYWYQQILGQGPKLLIQFQNNGVVDDSQLPKDRFSAERLKGVDSTLKIQPAKLEDSAVYLCASSPSASYNEQFFGPGTRLTVL.